This TCR beta chain was sequenced during a study of shared clonotypes between healthy human individuals (dated by TCRdb to the early 2020s). With respect to the entire study: The cohort included a few men and a couple of women between 18 and 49 years of age. Leukapheresis yielded between about 0.94 and 8.9 billion PBMCs per donor. To increase sequencing depth and limit assay-specific biases, TCR repertoire library preparation and sequencing were carried out by different laboratories using diverse techniques. Blood TCR repertoires of five healthy adults were deeply sequenced to estimate repertoire size and the extent of clonotype sharing between individuals. Summary of the overall study and its limitations: Sampling was limited to blood, and TCR repertoires in tissue likely differ from TCR repertoires in blood. The small number of donors limited the genetic and exposure-history diversity represented. Pairwise subsampling led to the expectation that sequencing depth would affect the degree of clonotype sharing among donors.

From the germline V gene, CDR1 is MDHEN and CDR2 is SYDVKM. Trimming removed 9 bases from V and 2 bases from J, leaving 20 bases between the germline ends. Its CDR3 holds 15 amino acids, cysteine through phenylalanine. The entry retains the CDR3 DNA only, 45 bases that are in frame from base 1. This clone was seen a handful of times. What antigen it recognizes has not been identified. No base quality information exists; no much larger clone differs at one position. TCR CDR3 regions were amplified from genomic DNA by multiplex PCR using the deep immunoSEQ assay. Extracted genomic DNA from each cell subset was spread evenly across all wells of several immunoSEQ 96-well plates, with each plate serving as a replicate. Each replicate PCR for unsorted PBMC received 300 to 350 ng genomic DNA, equal to tens of thousands of T cell genomes. Unsorted PBMC genomic DNA was sequenced across ten immunoSEQ deep assay plates. The purified libraries were quantified using a Qubit 3.0 fluorometer, sized with a Bioanalyzer 2100, and then quantified again using the KAPA Library Quantification kit. Every immunoSEQ 96-well plate was sequenced on a separate single-read 150-cycle Illumina NextSeq 550 flow cell. The authors processed their data as follows. Because the immunoSEQ output included only junctional sequences and no quality scores, the filtering could not be the same as the filtering used for full-length reads. To assign V/J genes and CDR3, sequences were annotated against IMGT germline references using PyIR, a Python wrapper for IgBLAST v1.9. Reads were filtered out if the reads had weak V/J assignments (E-value above 1e-6), no CDR3, stop codons, out-of-frame junctions, or ambiguous translated residues. V3J clonotypes were defined as sequences sharing an identical inferred V gene, J gene, and CDR3 amino acid sequence. The percentage overlap between two repertoires was calculated by dividing the number of shared unique clonotypes by the size of the smaller repertoire. Richness of each repertoire was evaluated using RTK rarefaction, the Chao1 estimator, and Recon v2.1 estimates of unobserved clonotypes. Here the immuneACCESS table is served through TCRdb, limited to in-frame sequences with V and J called. Missing clones are a known gap in these copies; in checked studies unresolved V genes cover under half, and the rest lacks a known reason. V and J calls and clone size come straight from that table; D and trimming were deduced from the DNA. The sample table contains about 96,000 clones; only one count was recorded for less than 60% of them. The ten largest clones add up to more than 12% of the sample.

Donors were healthy HIV-negative adults with no recently reported acute infections or vaccinations. Every donor was a Caucasian adult living in Nashville, Tennessee, USA. For unsorted samples, 100 million or so PBMCs were counted, and genomic DNA was extracted using the QIAamp DNA Blood Mini kit. Blood was obtained by leukapheresis, after which PBMCs were separated by Ficoll-Histopaque density gradient centrifugation and cryopreserved in liquid nitrogen vapor phase. Recombination linked TRBV28 to TRBJ2-7; no D gene can be assigned with confidence. This receptor was identified in a woman aged 35 to 49 in good health. Some clones in this sample may be carry-over from other donors' samples. The source material was PBMCs. Read as DNA, the sequence is TGTGCCAGTCAAGGTCTAGACCTTACTCCCTACGAGCAGTACTTC. Translated, this is CASQGLDLTPYEQYF.